This TCR beta chain appears in the sequencing data of a study of blood T cell repertoires in COVID-19. Across the study: Sources were T cells, B-cell-depleted T cells, or PBMCs; the material itself was cDNA or gDNA.

V dropped 5 bases and J dropped 4 bases, with 14 bases sitting between them. This CDR3 is 15 amino acids long. Germline lookup yields CDR1 MNHEY and CDR2 SMNVEV (reference sequence). Measured with immunoSEQ multiplex PCR; TCRdb has only the in-frame clones, and not every one. The repertoire has 230,000 or so clones, about 83% of them found once; the top ten carry 8.5% to 10%. Sequencing was carried out using peripheral blood. This sequence was found in a man aged 35 to 55 with active or convalescent COVID-19. The V call is TRBV27, the J call TRBJ1-4; maybe TRBD1 (5 bases). The CDR3: CASSLGWGRNEKLFF. The CDR3 DNA sequence: TGTGCCAGCAGTCTTGGTTGGGGCCGTAATGAAAAACTGTTTTTT.